These T cell receptor beta chains were read from a single sample in a study of human T cells and chemical hapten exposure. TCRdb processed the RACE reads anew with MiXCR; each CDR3 protein has one entry. The sample holds 180,000 or so distinct CDR3 sequences, under 25% seen once. The sequences come from whole blood, collected in connection with sensitization to the hapten diphenylcyclopropenone (DPC). These receptors were taken from a woman aged 40-49 years with alopecia areata. Some clones in this sample may be carry-over from other donors' samples. Each CDR3 is given with its conserved first and last residue. A D gene is named only where the DNA matches it firmly. Clone size is shown for a subset of rows, as once, few, many or a class of expanded clone.

clone size: NA; V gene: TRBV10-3; D gene: NA; J gene: TRBJ2-7; CDR3 protein: CATSGRSYEQYF; CDR3 DNA: TGTGCCACTTCAGGACGGTCCTACGAGCAGTACTTC
clone size: few; V gene: TRBV4-3; D gene: NA; J gene: TRBJ1-2; CDR3 protein: CASSQEAASNYGYTF; CDR3 DNA: TGCGCCAGCAGCCAAGAGGCCGCTTCTAACTATGGCTACACCTTC
clone size: NA; V gene: TRBV29-1; D gene: TRBD2; J gene: TRBJ2-1; CDR3 protein: CSVESREGPSGYEQFF; CDR3 DNA: TGCAGCGTTGAGTCGCGGGAGGGCCCGAGCGGGTATGAGCAGTTCTTC
clone size: few; V gene: TRBV6-5; D gene: TRBD2; J gene: TRBJ2-7; CDR3 protein: CASRAGTSGRRYEQYF; CDR3 DNA: TGTGCCAGCAGGGCCGGGACTAGCGGGAGAAGATACGAGCAGTACTTC
clone size: NA; V gene: TRBV7-8; D gene: NA; J gene: TRBJ2-7; CDR3 protein: CASCPRYSPYEQYF; CDR3 DNA: TGTGCCAGCTGCCCTAGGTATTCGCCCTACGAGCAGTACTTC
clone size: NA; V gene: TRBV12-3/TRBV12-4; D gene: TRBD1; J gene: TRBJ1-6; CDR3 protein: CASSLHSDRGHLHF; CDR3 DNA: TGTGCCAGCAGTCTGCACTCGGACAGGGGGCACCTCCACTTT
clone size: NA; V gene: TRBV7-2; D gene: NA; J gene: TRBJ2-3; CDR3 protein: CASSSSVSPGADTQYF; CDR3 DNA: TGTGCCAGCAGCTCCAGCGTCTCCCCCGGTGCCGATACGCAGTATTTT
clone size: few; V gene: TRBV20-1; D gene: TRBD1; J gene: TRBJ2-1; CDR3 protein: CSARDGAGGNEQFF; CDR3 DNA: TGCAGTGCTAGAGATGGGGCAGGGGGCAATGAGCAGTTCTTC
clone size: NA; V gene: TRBV12-3/TRBV12-4; D gene: NA; J gene: TRBJ2-5; CDR3 protein: CASSWSASKEETQYF; CDR3 DNA: TGTGCCAGCAGTTGGAGCGCCAGCAAAGAGGAGACCCAGTACTTC
clone size: NA; V gene: TRBV5-1; D gene: NA; J gene: TRBJ2-7; CDR3 protein: CASSLAPGSYEQYF; CDR3 DNA: TGCGCCAGCAGCTTGGCCCCGGGGTCCTACGAGCAGTACTTC
clone size: few; V gene: TRBV28; D gene: NA; J gene: TRBJ1-2; CDR3 protein: CASSFVTSNYGYTF; CDR3 DNA: TGTGCCAGCAGTTTTGTCACCTCTAACTATGGCTACACCTTC
clone size: many; V gene: TRBV5-1; D gene: NA; J gene: TRBJ2-7; CDR3 protein: CASTGASYEQYF; CDR3 DNA: TGCGCCAGCACAGGGGCCTCCTACGAGCAGTACTTC
clone size: few; V gene: TRBV27; D gene: NA; J gene: TRBJ1-1; CDR3 protein: CASSFLGDGVNTEAFF; CDR3 DNA: TGTGCCAGCAGTTTCCTTGGCGATGGGGTGAACACTGAAGCTTTCTTT
clone size: few; V gene: TRBV18; D gene: TRBD1; J gene: TRBJ2-7; CDR3 protein: CASSRTGEGYEQYF; CDR3 DNA: TGTGCCAGCTCCAGGACAGGGGAGGGGTACGAGCAGTACTTC